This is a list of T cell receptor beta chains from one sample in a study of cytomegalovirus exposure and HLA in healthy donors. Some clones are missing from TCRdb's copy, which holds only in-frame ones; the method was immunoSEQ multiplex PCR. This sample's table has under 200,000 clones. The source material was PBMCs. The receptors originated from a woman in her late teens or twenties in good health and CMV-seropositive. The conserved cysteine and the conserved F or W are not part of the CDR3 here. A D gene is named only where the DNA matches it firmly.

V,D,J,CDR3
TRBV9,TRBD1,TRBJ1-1,ASSVGDRLNTEAF
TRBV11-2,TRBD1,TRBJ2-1,ASSRDRGAYNEQF
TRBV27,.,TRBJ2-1,ASSLPRGSYNEQF
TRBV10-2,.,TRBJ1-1,ASSEAGPNTEAF
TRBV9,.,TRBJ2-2,ASSGALVGELF
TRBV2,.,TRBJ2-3,ASSLTQRSDTQY
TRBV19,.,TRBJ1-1,ASSEQGWTEAF
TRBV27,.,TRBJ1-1,ASSLGGLNTEAF
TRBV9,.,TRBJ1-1,ASSRDTMNTEAF
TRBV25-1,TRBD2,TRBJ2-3,ASATAGADTQY
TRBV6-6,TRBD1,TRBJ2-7,ASSRTGGRYEQY
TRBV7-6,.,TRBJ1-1,ASSFGQMNTEAF
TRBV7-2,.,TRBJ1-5,ASSFTGTYSNQPQH
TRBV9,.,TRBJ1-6,ASSVAPIELGSSYNSPLH
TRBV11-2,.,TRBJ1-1,ASSSPWEGVNTEAF
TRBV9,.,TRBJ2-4,ASSVYGQEGGIQY
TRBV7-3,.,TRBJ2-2,ASSLRGDPITGELF
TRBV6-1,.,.,ASTLRDSTYEQY
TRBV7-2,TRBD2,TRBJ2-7,ASSLLAGGLEQY
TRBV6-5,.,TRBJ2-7,ASSETVGAEQY
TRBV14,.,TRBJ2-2,ASSLVAASGELF
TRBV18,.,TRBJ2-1,ASSVTGEAPREQF
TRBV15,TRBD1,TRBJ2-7,ATSRTGGYESYEQY
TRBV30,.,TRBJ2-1,AWSVRFDRLNEQF
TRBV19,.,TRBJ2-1,ASSISTGSYNEQF
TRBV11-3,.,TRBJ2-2,ASSLRSAGELF
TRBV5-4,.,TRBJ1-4,ASVLPGWNEKLF
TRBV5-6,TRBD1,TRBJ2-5,ASSMGQGAETQY
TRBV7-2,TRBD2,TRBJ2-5,ASSPIAGVETQY
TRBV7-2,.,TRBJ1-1,ASSLNGVAAEAF
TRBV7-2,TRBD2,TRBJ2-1,ASSFGREGRNEQF